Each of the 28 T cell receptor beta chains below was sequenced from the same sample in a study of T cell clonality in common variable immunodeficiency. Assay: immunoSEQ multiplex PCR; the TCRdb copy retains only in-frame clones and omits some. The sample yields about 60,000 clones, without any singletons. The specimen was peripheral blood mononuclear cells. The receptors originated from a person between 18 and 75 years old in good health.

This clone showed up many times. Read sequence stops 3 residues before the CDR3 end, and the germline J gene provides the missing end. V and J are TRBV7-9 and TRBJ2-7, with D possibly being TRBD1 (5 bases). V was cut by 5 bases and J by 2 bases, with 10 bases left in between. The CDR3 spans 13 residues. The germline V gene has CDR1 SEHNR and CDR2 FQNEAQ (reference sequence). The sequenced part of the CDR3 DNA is TGTGCCAGCAGCCCATCAGGGACCTACGAG. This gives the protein CASSPSGTYE. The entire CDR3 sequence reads CASSPSGTYEQYF. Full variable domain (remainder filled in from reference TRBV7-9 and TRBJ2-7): DTGVSQNPRHKITKRGQNVTFRCDPISEHNRLYWYRQTLGQGPEFLTYFQNEAQLEKSRLLSDRFSAERPKGSFSTLEIQRTEQGDSAMYLCASSPSGTYEQYFGPGTRLTVT.

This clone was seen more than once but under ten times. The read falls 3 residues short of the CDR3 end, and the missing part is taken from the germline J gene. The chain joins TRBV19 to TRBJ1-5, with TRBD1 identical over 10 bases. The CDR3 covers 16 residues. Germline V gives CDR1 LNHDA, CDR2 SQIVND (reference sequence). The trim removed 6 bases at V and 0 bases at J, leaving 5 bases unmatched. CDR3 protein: CASSGGTGDSNQPQHF. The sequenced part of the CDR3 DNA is TGTGCCAGTAGCGGGGGGACAGGGGATAGCAATCAGCCC.

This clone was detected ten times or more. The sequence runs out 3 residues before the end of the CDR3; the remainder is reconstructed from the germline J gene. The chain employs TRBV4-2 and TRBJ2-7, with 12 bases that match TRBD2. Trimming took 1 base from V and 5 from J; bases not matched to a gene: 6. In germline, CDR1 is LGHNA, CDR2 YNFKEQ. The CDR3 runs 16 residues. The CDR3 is CASSQASGRAGDEQYF. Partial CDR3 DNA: TGTGCCAGCAGCCAAGCTAGCGGGAGGGCGGGGGACGAG.

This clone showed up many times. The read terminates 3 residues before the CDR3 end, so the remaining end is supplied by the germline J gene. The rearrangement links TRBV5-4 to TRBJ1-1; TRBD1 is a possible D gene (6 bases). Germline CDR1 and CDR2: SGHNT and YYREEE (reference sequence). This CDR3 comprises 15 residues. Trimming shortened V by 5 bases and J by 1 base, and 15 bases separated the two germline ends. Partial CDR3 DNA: TGTGCCAGCAGGAGTGCCGGACAGAAGAACACTGAA. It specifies CASRSAGQKNTE. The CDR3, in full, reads CASRSAGQKNTEAFF.

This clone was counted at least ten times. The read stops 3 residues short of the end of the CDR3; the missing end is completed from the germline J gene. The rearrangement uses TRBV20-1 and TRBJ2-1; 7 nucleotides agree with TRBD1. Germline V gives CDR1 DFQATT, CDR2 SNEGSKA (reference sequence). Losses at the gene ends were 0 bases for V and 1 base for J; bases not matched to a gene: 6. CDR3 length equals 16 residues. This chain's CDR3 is CSAREAQGLSYNEQFF. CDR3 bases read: TGCAGTGCTAGAGAGGCACAGGGGTTGTCCTACAATGAG.

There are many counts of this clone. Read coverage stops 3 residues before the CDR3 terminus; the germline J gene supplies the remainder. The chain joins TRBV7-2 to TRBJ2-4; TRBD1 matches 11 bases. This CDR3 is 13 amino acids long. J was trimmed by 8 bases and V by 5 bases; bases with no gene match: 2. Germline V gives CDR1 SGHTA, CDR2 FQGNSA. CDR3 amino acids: CASSRDRGDIQYF. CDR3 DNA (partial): TGTGCCAGCAGCCGGGACAGGGGGGACATT. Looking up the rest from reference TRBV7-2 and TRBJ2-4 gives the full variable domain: GAGVSQSPSNKVTEKGKDVELRCDPISGHTALYWYRQSLGQGLEFLIYFQGNSAPDKSGLPSDRFSAERTGGSVSTLTIQRTQQEDSAVYLCASSRDRGDIQYFGAGTRLSVL.

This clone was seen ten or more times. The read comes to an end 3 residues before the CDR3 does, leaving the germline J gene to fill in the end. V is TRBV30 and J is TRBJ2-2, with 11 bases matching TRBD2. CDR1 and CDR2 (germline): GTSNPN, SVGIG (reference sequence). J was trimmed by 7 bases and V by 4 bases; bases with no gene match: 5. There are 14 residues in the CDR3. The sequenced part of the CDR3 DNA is TGTGCCTGGACCTTAGCGGGAGGGGTCGGGGAG. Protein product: CAWTLAGGVGE. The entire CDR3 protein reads CAWTLAGGVGELFF.

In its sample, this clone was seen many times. CDR3 residues: CASSLNTGRNSPLHF. The CDR3 DNA, read in part, is TGTGCCAGCAGCTTAAATACAGGGCGAAATTCACCC. The V gene is TRBV7-9, the J gene TRBJ1-6, with D possibly matching TRBD1 (6 bases). The read ends 3 residues early relative to the CDR3; the germline J gene fills the gap. CDR1 SEHNR and CDR2 FQNEAQ come from the germline V gene (reference sequence). The CDR3 has 15 residues. V lost 2 bases to trimming and J lost 7 bases, with 12 bases between them.

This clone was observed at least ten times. CDR3 loop: CASSLAGGTGTLNEQYF. The DNA read from the CDR3 is TGCGCCAGCAGCTTGGCCGGAGGGACAGGGACCTTGAACGAG. The gene calls are TRBV5-1 and TRBJ2-7, with 9 bases identical to TRBD1. With the read ending 3 residues before the CDR3 end, the germline J gene is used to fill in that end. CDR1 is SGHRS, CDR2 YFSETQ, per germline. The junction had 12 bases not matched to a gene; V was cut back by 0 bases and J by 5 bases. CDR3 size: 17 residues. Based on the CDR3 plus reference TRBV5-1 and TRBJ2-7, the full variable domain is KAGVTQTPRYLIKTRGQQVTLSCSPISGHRSVSWYQQTPGQGLQFLFEYFSETQRNKGNFPGRFSGRQFSNSRSEMNVSTLELGDSALYLCASSLAGGTGTLNEQYFGPGTRLTVT.

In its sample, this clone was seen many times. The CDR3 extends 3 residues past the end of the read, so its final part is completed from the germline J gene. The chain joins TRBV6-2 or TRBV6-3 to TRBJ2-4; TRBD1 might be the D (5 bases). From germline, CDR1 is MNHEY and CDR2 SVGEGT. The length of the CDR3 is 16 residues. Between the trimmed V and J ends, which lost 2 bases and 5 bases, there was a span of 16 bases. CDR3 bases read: TGTGCCAGCAGTTACCTTTTATCTGACAGCCAAAACATT. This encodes CASSYLLSDSQNI. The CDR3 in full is CASSYLLSDSQNIQYF.

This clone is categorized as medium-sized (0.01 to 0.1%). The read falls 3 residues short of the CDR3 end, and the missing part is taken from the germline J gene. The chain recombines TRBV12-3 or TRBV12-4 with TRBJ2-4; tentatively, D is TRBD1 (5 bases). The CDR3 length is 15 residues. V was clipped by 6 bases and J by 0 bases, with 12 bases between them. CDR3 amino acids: CASSDSSVAKNIQYF. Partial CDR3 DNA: TGTGCCAGCAGCGACAGTTCTGTAGCCAAAAACATT.

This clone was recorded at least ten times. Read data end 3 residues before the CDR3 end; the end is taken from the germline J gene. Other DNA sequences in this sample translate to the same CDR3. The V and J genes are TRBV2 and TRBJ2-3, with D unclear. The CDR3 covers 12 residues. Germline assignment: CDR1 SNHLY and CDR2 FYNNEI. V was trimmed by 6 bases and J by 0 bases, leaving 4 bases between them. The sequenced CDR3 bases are TGTGCCAGCAGCTTAAGCACAGATACG. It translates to CASSLSTDT. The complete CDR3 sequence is CASSLSTDTQYF.

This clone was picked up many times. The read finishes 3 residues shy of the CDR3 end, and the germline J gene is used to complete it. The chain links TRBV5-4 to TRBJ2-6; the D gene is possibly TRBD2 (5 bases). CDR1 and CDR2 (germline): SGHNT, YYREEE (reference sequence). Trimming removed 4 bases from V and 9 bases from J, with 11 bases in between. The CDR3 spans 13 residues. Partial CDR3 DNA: TGTGCCAGCAGCCCAGAGGGTAGCAACGTC. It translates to CASSPEGSNV. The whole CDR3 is CASSPEGSNVLTF.

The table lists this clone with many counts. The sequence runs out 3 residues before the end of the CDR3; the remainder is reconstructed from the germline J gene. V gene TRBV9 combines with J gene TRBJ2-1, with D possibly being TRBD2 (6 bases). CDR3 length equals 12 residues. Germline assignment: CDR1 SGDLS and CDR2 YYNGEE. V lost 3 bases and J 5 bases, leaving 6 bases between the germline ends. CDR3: CASSGTNNEQFF. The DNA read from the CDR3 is TGTGCCAGCAGCGGGACTAACAATGAG.

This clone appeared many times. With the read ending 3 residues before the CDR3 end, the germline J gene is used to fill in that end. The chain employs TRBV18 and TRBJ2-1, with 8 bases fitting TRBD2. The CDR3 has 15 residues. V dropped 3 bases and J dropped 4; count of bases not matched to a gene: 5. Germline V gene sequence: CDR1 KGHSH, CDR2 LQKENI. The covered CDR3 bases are TGTGCCAGCTCACCGAATAGCGGGGTGTACAATGAG. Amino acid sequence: CASSPNSGVYNE. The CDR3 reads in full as CASSPNSGVYNEQFF.

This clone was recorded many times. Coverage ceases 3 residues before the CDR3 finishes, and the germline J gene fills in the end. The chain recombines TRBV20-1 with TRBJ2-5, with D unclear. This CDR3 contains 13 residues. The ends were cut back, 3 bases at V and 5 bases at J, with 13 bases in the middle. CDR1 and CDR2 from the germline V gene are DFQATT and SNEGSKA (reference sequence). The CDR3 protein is CSASPTARETQYF. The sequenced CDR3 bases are TGCAGTGCTAGCCCCACAGCCCGGGAGACC.

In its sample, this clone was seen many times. The part of the CDR3 DNA that was read is TGCAGTGACAGGGCTCCTGGTGAAAAA. Residues: CSDRAPGEK. The full CDR3 protein is CSDRAPGEKLFF. The chain has TRBV20-1 and TRBJ1-4; the D gene is possibly TRBD1 (6 bases). The read comes to an end 3 residues before the CDR3 does, leaving the germline J gene to fill in the end. Trimming pared 7 bases from V and 7 bases from J, leaving 13 bases between. The CDR3 covers 12 residues. Germline CDR1 and CDR2: DFQATT and SNEGSKA (reference sequence).

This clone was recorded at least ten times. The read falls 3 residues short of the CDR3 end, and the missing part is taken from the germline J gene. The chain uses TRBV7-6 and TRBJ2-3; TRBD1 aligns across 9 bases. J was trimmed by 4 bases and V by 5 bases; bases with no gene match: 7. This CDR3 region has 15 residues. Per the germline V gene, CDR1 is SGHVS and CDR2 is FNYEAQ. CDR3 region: CASSPYRGRADTQYF. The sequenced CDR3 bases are TGTGCCAGCAGCCCATACAGGGGGCGAGCAGATACG. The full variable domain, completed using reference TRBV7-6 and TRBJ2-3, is GAGVSQSPRYKVTKRGQDVALRCDPISGHVSLYWYRQALGQGPEFLTYFNYEAQQDKSGLPNDRFSAERPEGSISTLTIQRTEQRDSAMYRCASSPYRGRADTQYFGPGTRLTVL.

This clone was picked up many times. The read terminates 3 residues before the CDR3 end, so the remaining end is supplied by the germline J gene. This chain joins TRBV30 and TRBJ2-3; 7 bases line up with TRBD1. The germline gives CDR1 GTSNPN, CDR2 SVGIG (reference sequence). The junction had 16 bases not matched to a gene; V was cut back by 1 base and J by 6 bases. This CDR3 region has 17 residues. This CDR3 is CAWSGNRGQSWGDTQYF. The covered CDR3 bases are TGTGCCTGGAGTGGAAATAGGGGGCAAAGCTGGGGGGATACG.

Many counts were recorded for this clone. The CDR3 loop is CASRRRDTQYF. The CDR3 DNA, read in part, is TGTGCCAGCAGGCGGAGAGATACG. J is TRBJ2-3 and V is TRBV2; no reliable D call. With the read ending 3 residues before the CDR3 end, the germline J gene is used to fill in that end. CDR1 and CDR2 from the germline V gene are SNHLY and FYNNEI. V was clipped by 6 bases and J by 5 bases, with 6 bases between them. CDR3 length: 11 amino acids.

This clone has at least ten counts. The CDR3 is CASSIDLPSGRAGANVLTF. The part of the CDR3 DNA that was read is TGTGCCAGTAGTATAGATCTTCCTAGCGGGAGAGCTGGGGCCAACGTC. The rearrangement uses TRBV19 and TRBJ2-6, with 10 nucleotides matching TRBD2. With the read ending 3 residues before the CDR3 end, the germline J gene is used to fill in that end. The V segment lost 0 bases and the J segment 2 bases; nucleotides outside the gene matches: 7. Per the germline V gene, CDR1 is LNHDA and CDR2 is SQIVND (reference sequence). CDR3 length: 19 amino acids.

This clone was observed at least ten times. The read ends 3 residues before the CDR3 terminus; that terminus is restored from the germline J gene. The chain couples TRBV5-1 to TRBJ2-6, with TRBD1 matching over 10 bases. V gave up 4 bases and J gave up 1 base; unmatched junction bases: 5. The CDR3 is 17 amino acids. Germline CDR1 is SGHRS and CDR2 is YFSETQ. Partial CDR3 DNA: TGCGCCAGCAGCCCCGGGACAGGGGAATCTGGGGCCAACGTC. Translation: CASSPGTGESGANV. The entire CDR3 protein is CASSPGTGESGANVLTF.

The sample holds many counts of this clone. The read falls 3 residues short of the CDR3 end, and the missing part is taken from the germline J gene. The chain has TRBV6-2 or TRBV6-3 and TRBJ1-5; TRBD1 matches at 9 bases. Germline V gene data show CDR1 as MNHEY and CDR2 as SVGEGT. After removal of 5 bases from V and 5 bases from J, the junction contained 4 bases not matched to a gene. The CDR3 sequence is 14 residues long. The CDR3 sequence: CASSKDRGHQPQHF. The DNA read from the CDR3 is TGTGCCAGCAGTAAGGACAGGGGCCATCAGCCC.

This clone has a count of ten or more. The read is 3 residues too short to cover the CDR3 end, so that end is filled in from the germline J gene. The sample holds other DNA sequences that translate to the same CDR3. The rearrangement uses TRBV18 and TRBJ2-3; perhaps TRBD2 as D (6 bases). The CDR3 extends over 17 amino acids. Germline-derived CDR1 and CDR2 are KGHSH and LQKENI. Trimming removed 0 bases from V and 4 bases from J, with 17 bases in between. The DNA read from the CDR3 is TGTGCCAGCTCACCACCCGTGACTAGTAGCTTCCCAGATACG. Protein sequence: CASSPPVTSSFPDT. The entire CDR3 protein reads CASSPPVTSSFPDTQYF.

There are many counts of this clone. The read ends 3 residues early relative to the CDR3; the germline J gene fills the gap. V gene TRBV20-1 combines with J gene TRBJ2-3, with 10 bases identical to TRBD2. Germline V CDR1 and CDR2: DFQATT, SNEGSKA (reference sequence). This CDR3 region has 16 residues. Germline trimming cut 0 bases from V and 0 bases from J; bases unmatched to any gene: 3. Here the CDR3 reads CSARDPSGSSTDTQYF. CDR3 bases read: TGCAGTGCTAGAGATCCTAGCGGGAGTAGCACAGATACG.

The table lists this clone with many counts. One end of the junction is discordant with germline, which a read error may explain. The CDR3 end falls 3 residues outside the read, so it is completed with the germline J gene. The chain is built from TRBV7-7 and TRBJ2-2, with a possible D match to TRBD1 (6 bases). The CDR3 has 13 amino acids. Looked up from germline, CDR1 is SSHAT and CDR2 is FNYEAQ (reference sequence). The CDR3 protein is CASSINRAGELFF. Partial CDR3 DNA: TGTGCTAGCAGCATAAACAGGGCCGGGGAG.

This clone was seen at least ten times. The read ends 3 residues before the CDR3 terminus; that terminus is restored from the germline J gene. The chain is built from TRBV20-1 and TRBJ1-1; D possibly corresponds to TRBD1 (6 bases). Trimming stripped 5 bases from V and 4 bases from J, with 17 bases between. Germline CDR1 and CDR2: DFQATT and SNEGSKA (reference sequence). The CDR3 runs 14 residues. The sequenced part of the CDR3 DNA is TGCAGTGCTGGGGCGGGGGCGGGATTCACTGAA. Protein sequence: CSAGAGAGFTE. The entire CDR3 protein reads CSAGAGAGFTEAFF.

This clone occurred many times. The CDR3 sequence: CASSAQGVLAKNIQYF. Incomplete CDR3 DNA: TGTGCCAGCAGTGCTCAGGGGGTCTTAGCCAAAAACATT. The rearrangement joins TRBV6-1 to TRBJ2-4, with 7 bases identical to TRBD1. The read falls 3 residues short of the CDR3 end, and the missing part is taken from the germline J gene. The CDR3 sequence is 16 residues long. CDR1 is MNHNS and CDR2 is SASEGT in the germline V gene. V was clipped by 4 bases and J by 0 bases; unmatched bases: 6.